Shown below are 18 T cell receptor beta chains from a single sample sequenced in a study of blood T cell repertoires in COVID-19. Profiled with immunoSEQ multiplex PCR; TCRdb holds only in-frame clones, not every one. The data show 350,000 to 550,000 clones, 87% seen once. The material sequenced was PBMCs or T cells enriched from blood (not recorded which). The receptor source for this set is a woman in her late teens or twenties with acute COVID-19.

V usage is TRBV6-2 or TRBV6-3 and J usage is TRBJ1-1; 7 bases map to TRBD1. This CDR3 is 16 amino acids long. The V and J ends lost 6 bases and 5 bases, in that order; junction bases with no gene match: 15. Germline CDR1 is MNHEY and CDR2 is SVGEGT. CDR3 sequence reads: CASSTPSFTGETEAFF. DNA for the CDR3: TGTGCCAGCAGCACACCGTCATTTACAGGGGAAACTGAAGCTTTCTTT.

This clone was detected only once. The rearrangement joins TRBV6-1 to TRBJ1-5; no clear D. This CDR3 comprises 15 residues. Trimming shortened V by 2 bases and J by 0 bases, and 8 bases separated the two germline ends. CDR1 and CDR2 from the germline V gene are MNHNS and SASEGT. The CDR3, as DNA: TGTGCCAGCAGTGAAAATCGTCTTAGCAATCAGCCCCAGCATTTT. It codes for CASSENRLSNQPQHF.

The rearrangement links TRBV12-5 to TRBJ1-6; possibly TRBD1 for D (6 bases). The CDR3 has 14 amino acids. The germline V and J ends were trimmed by 3 bases and 7 bases, with 10 bases remaining between them. CDR1 and CDR2 (germline): LGHNT, FRNRAP. The CDR3 coding sequence is TGTGCTAGTGGTTTTAGCAGGGGAAATTCACCCCTCCACTTT. Encoded protein: CASGFSRGNSPLHF.

The chain employs TRBV28 and TRBJ2-7; the match to TRBD1 covers 7 bases. The CDR3 sequence is 13 residues long. With 4 bases clipped from V and 6 bases from J, the junction kept 6 bases outside the gene matches. Germline CDR1 MDHEN, CDR2 SYDVKM. The CDR3 sequence is CASSSGQLSEQYF. The DNA of the CDR3 is TGTGCCAGCAGTTCGGGACAGCTCTCCGAGCAGTACTTC.

V and J are TRBV6-5 and TRBJ1-2; the match to TRBD1 covers 8 bases. V was pared by 4 bases and J by 5 bases, with 6 bases of the junction left unmatched. From germline, CDR1 is MNHEY and CDR2 SVGAGI. CDR3 length: 14 residues. CDR3 region: CASSLVRGLYGYTF. The CDR3 DNA reads as TGTGCCAGCAGTTTGGTCAGGGGGCTTTATGGCTACACCTTC.

This sequence joins TRBV3-1 (or the pseudogene TRBV3-2) and TRBJ2-7, with D maybe TRBD2 (6 bases). V shed 4 bases and J shed 3 bases, with 10 bases lying between them. Per the germline V gene, CDR1 is LGHDT and CDR2 is YNNKEL (reference sequence). The CDR3 is made up of 13 amino acids. CDR3 DNA sequence: TGTGCCAGCAGCCGGGGTAGCGGCTACGAGCAGTACTTC. Translated: CASSRGSGYEQYF.

V usage is TRBV5-1 and J usage is TRBJ2-5; 9 bases are shared with TRBD2. The CDR3 is made up of 16 amino acids. CDR1 and CDR2 (germline): SGHRS, YFSETQ. The V segment lost 2 bases and the J segment 1 base; nucleotides outside the gene matches: 6. The CDR3 DNA sequence: TGCGCCAGCAGCTTTCGGGGCGGGGGGGTCCAAGAGACCCAGTACTTC. Translating it yields CASSFRGGGVQETQYF.

The chain recombines TRBV2 with TRBJ2-7, with a tentative D call TRBD1 (5 bases). V shed 3 bases and J shed 3 bases, with 12 bases lying between them. CDR3 length equals 14 residues. CDR1 is SNHLY and CDR2 is FYNNEI in the germline V gene. CDR3 nucleotide sequence: TGTGCCAGCAGTGAGGGCTGGCAGGGCTACGAGCAGTACTTC. It translates to CASSEGWQGYEQYF.

This clone was detected once. This chain uses TRBV7-9 with TRBJ1-2; D is ambiguous. This CDR3 is 16 amino acids long. V shed 3 bases and J shed 0 bases, with 14 bases lying between them. Germline V CDR1 and CDR2: SEHNR, FQNEAQ (reference sequence). The CDR3 sequence is CASSFSRHATNYGYTF. CDR3 DNA sequence: TGTGCCAGCAGCTTTTCGCGACACGCTACTAACTATGGCTACACCTTC.

This clone was detected once. The chain uses TRBV2 and TRBJ2-7, with 13 bases identical to TRBD2. V lost 6 bases and J lost 5; bases outside the gene matches: 7. The V gene's germline CDR1 is SNHLY and CDR2 FYNNEI. There are 15 residues in the CDR3. Here the CDR3 reads CASRGLAGPVDEQYF. As DNA, the CDR3 is TGTGCCAGCAGGGGACTAGCGGGGCCCGTAGACGAGCAGTACTTC. The full variable domain, its missing parts supplied by reference TRBV2 and TRBJ2-7, is EPEVTQTPSHQVTQMGQEVILRCVPISNHLYFYWYRQILGQKVEFLVSFYNNEISEKSEIFDDQFSVERPDGSNFTLKIRSTKLEDSAMYFCASRGLAGPVDEQYFGPGTRLTVT.

The table lists this clone with a count of one. The rearrangement uses TRBV9 and TRBJ2-3, with 8 positions matching TRBD2. Trimming took 0 bases from V and 3 from J; bases not matched to a gene: 3. The CDR3 runs to 15 residues. Germline-derived CDR1 and CDR2 are SGDLS and YYNGEE. The CDR3 loop is CASSVEAGGTDTQYF. For the CDR3, the DNA is TGTGCCAGCAGCGTAGAGGCGGGAGGTACAGATACGCAGTATTTT. Combining the CDR3 with reference TRBV9 and TRBJ2-3 gives the whole variable domain DSGVTQTPKHLITATGQRVTLRCSPRSGDLSVYWYQQSLDQGLQFLIQYYNGEERAKGNILERFSAQQFPDLHSELNLSSLELGDSALYFCASSVEAGGTDTQYFGPGTRLTVL.

The gene calls are TRBV5-5 and TRBJ1-4; D is possibly TRBD1 (5 bases). The CDR3 sequence is 17 residues long. Looked up from germline, CDR1 is SGHKS and CDR2 is YYEKEE (reference sequence). V lost 4 bases and J 4 bases, leaving 20 bases between the germline ends. The CDR3 loop reads CASSIGAMGLLNEKLFF. CDR3 DNA: TGTGCCAGCAGCATAGGGGCGATGGGCCTCCTTAATGAAAAACTGTTTTTT.

This sequence joins TRBV6-5 and TRBJ2-7; the match to TRBD1 covers 9 bases. Germline CDR1 MNHEY, CDR2 SVGAGI. The CDR3 loop spans 15 amino acids. With 7 bases clipped from V and 2 bases from J, the junction kept 9 bases outside the gene matches. The CDR3 DNA reads as TGTGCCAGCACCCTGGACAGGGGTTCAGCCTACGAGCAGTACTTC. Translated: CASTLDRGSAYEQYF.

As regards this clone: Other DNA sequences in this sample translate to the same CDR3. The rearrangement uses TRBV5-1 and TRBJ1-2, with 7 bases that match TRBD1. CDR3 size: 13 residues. The ends lost 0 bases at V and 8 bases at J; junction bases unmatched: 4. CDR1 and CDR2 (germline): SGHRS, YFSETQ. The CDR3, as DNA: TGCGCCAGCAGCTTGGGTCAGGGGGACGGCTACACCTTC. It codes for CASSLGQGDGYTF.

This clone turned up a few times. In nucleotides, the CDR3 is TGTGCCTGGCGAGATATTGGGCTAGCGGCTTCCTACGAGCAGTACTTC. It encodes CAWRDIGLAASYEQYF. The chain carries TRBV30 and TRBJ2-7; 7 nucleotides agree with TRBD2. From germline, CDR1 is GTSNPN and CDR2 SVGIG (reference sequence). Trimming took 5 bases from V and 1 from J; bases not matched to a gene: 14. This CDR3 is 16 amino acids long.

This sequence joins TRBV6-1 and TRBJ1-3; D is undetermined. This CDR3 region has 17 residues. CDR1 MNHNS and CDR2 SASEGT come from the germline V gene. Trimming removed 1 base from V and 0 bases from J, with 13 bases in between. CDR3 DNA: TGTGCCAGCAGTGAAGTTGGTCTCGTGAGCTCTGGAAACACCATATATTTT. It specifies CASSEVGLVSSGNTIYF.

J is TRBJ2-2 and V is TRBV7-2, with D possibly matching TRBD1 (6 bases). Per the germline V gene, CDR1 is SGHTA and CDR2 is FQGNSA. V lost 5 bases and J 4 bases, leaving 20 bases between the germline ends. The CDR3 has 17 amino acids. For the CDR3, the DNA is TGTGCCAGCAGCCTAAATCCGATACAGGGAAGCACCGGGGAGCTGTTTTTT. It codes for CASSLNPIQGSTGELFF.

The V gene is TRBV11-2, the J gene TRBJ2-7; 8 nucleotides align to TRBD1. This CDR3 comprises 14 residues. Looked up from germline, CDR1 is SGHAT and CDR2 is FQNNGV. J lost 4 bases, V lost 5 bases, and 7 bases had no gene match. For the CDR3, the DNA is TGTGCCAGCAGCCCCGGGACAGGCAAATACGAGCAGTACTTC. It translates to CASSPGTGKYEQYF.